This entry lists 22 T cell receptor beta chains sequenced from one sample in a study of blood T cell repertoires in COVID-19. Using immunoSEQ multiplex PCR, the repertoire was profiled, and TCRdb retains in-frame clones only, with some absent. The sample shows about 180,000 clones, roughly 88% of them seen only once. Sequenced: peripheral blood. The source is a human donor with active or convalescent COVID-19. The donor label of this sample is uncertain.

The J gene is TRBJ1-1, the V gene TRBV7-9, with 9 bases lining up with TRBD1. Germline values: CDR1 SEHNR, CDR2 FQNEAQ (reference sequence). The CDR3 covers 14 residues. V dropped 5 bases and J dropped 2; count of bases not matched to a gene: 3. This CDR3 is CASSLQGANTEAFF. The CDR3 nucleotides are TGTGCCAGCAGCCTACAGGGGGCTAACACTGAAGCTTTCTTT.

This CDR3 is CASSLFSSSSYEQYF. CDR3 nucleotide sequence: TGTGCCAGCAGTTTGTTCTCCTCCTCCTCCTACGAGCAGTACTTC. The V and J genes are TRBV27 and TRBJ2-7, with D unresolved. Trimming took off 3 bases at V and 0 bases at J, with 12 bases between the two ends. The CDR3 contains 15 residues. CDR1 MNHEY and CDR2 SMNVEV come from the germline V gene (reference sequence).

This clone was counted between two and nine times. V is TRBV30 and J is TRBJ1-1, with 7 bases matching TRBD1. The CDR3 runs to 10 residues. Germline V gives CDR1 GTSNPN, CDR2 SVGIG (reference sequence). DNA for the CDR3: TGTGCTCACGGACAGGTTGAAGCTTTCTTT. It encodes CAHGQVEAFF.

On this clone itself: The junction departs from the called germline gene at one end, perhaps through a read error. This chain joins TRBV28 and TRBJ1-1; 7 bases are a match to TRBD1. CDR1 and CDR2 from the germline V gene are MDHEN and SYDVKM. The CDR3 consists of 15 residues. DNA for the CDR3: TGTGCCAGCAGTCTATGGGGACAGTCGAACACTGAAGCTTTCTTT. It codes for CASSLWGQSNTEAFF. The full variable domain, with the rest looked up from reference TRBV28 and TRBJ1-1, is DVKVTQSSRYLVKRTGEKVFLECVQDMDHENMFWYRQDPGLGLRLIYFSYDVKMKEKGDIPEGYSVSREKKERFSLILESASTNQTSMYLCASSLWGQSNTEAFFGQGTRLTVV.

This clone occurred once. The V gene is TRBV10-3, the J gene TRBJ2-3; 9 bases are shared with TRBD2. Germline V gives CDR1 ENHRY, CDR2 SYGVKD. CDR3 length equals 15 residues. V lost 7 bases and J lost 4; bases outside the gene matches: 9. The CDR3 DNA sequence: TGTGCCATCACGGCGGGGGGGTCGGGGGCAGATACGCAGTATTTT. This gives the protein CAITAGGSGADTQYF.

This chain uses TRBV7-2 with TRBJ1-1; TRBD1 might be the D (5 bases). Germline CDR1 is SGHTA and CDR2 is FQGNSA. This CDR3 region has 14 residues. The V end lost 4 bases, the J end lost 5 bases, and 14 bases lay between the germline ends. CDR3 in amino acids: CASSSQVGGTEAFF. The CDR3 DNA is TGTGCCAGCAGCTCCCAGGTGGGGGGGACTGAAGCTTTCTTT.

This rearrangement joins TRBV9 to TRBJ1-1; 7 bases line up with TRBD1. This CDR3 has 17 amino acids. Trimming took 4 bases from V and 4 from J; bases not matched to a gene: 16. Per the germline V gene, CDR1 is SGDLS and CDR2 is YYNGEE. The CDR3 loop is CASSQRTGSTTSTEAFF. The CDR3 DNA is TGTGCCAGCAGCCAGAGGACAGGCAGTACCACGAGCACTGAAGCTTTCTTT.

The chain's CDR3 is CASTLRGGFNSYEQYF. The DNA for the CDR3 is TGTGCCAGCACCCTGAGGGGGGGGTTTAACTCCTACGAGCAGTACTTC. This sequence joins TRBV28 and TRBJ2-7, with D tentatively TRBD2 (7 bases). CDR3 size: 16 residues. Germline V gene sequence: CDR1 MDHEN, CDR2 SYDVKM. The V end lost 7 bases, the J end lost 0 bases, and 19 bases lay between the germline ends.

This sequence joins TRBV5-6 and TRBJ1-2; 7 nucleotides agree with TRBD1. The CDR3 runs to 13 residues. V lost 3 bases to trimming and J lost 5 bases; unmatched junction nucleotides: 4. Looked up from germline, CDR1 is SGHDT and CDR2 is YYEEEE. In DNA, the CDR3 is TGTGCCAGCAGCTCGGGACAGCCTTATGGCTACACCTTC. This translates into CASSSGQPYGYTF.

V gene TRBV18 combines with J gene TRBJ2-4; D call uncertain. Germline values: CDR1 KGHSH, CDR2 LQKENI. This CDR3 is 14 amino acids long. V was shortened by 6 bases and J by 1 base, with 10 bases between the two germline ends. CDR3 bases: TGTGCCAGCTCTTTGACTCGGGCCAAAAACATTCAGTACTTC. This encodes CASSLTRAKNIQYF. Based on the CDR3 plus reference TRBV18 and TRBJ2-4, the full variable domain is NAGVMQNPRHLVRRRGQEARLRCSPMKGHSHVYWYRQLPEEGLKFMVYLQKENIIDESGMPKERFSAEFPKEGPSILRIQQVVRGDSAAYFCASSLTRAKNIQYFGAGTRLSVL.

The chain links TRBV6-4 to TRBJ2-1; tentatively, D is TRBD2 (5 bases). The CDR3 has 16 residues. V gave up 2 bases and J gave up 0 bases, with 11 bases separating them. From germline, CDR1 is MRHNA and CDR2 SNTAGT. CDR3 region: CASSDHSGSSYNEQFF. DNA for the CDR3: TGTGCCAGCAGTGACCATAGTGGGAGCTCCTACAATGAGCAGTTCTTC.

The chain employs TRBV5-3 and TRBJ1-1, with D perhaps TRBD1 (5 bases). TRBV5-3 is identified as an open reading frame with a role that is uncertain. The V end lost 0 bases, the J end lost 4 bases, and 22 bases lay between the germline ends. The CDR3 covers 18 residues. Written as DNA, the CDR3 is TGTGCCAGAAGCTTGGCCGCAGGCAGGGATTATCCTGGCACTGAAGCTTTCTTT. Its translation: CARSLAAGRDYPGTEAFF.

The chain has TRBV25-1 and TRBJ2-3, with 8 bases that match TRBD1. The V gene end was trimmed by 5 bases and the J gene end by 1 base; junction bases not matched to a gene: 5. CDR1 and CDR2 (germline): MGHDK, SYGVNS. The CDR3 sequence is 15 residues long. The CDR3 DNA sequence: TGTGCCAGCAGTCCACAGGGACAGGGCACAGATACGCAGTATTTT. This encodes CASSPQGQGTDTQYF. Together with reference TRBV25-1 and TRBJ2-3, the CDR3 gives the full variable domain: EADIYQTPRYLVIGTGKKITLECSQTMGHDKMYWYQQDPGMELHLIHYSYGVNSTEKGDLSSESTVSRIRTEHFPLTLESARPSHTSQYLCASSPQGQGTDTQYFGPGTRLTVL.

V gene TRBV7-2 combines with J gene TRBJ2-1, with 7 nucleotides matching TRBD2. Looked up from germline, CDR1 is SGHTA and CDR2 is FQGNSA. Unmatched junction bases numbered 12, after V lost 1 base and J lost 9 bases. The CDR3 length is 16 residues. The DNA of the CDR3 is TGTGCCAGCAGCTTAGAATCGGCTAGCGGATTTCGTGAGCAGTTCTTC. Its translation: CASSLESASGFREQFF.

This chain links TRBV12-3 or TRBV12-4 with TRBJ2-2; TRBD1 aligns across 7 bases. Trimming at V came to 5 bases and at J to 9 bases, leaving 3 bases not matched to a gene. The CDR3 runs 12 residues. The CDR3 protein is CASSLGGRELFF. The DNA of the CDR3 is TGTGCCAGCAGTCTAGGGGGCCGGGAGCTGTTTTTT.

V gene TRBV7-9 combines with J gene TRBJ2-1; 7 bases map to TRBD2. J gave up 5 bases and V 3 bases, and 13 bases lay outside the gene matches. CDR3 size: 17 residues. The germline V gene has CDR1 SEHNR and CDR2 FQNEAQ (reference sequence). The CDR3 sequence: CASSFLRLAEKNNEQFF. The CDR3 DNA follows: TGTGCCAGCAGCTTCCTTCGCCTAGCGGAGAAAAACAATGAGCAGTTCTTC.

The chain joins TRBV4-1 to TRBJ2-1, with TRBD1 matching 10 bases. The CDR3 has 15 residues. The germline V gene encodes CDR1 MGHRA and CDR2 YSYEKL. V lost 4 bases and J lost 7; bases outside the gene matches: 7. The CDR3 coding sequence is TGCGCCAGCAGCCGGCCGGGACAGGGGAGAAATGAGCAGTTCTTC. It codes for CASSRPGQGRNEQFF.

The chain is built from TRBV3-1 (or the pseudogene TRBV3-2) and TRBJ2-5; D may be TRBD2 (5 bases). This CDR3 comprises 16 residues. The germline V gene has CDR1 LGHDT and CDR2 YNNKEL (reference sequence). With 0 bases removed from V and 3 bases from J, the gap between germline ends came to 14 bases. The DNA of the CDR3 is TGTGCCAGCAGCCAAGACCCTGGGGTGGAGGAAGAGACCCAGTACTTC. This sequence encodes CASSQDPGVEEETQYF.

The CDR3 sequence is CASSLVPGGLRNEQFF. Here the CDR3 DNA reads TGTGCCAGCAGCTTAGTTCCGGGGGGGTTGAGGAATGAGCAGTTCTTC. This rearrangement joins TRBV7-2 to TRBJ2-1, with 8 bases lining up with TRBD2. The V segment lost 1 base and the J segment 7 bases; nucleotides outside the gene matches: 9. The CDR3 spans 16 residues. Germline V gene sequence: CDR1 SGHTA, CDR2 FQGNSA.

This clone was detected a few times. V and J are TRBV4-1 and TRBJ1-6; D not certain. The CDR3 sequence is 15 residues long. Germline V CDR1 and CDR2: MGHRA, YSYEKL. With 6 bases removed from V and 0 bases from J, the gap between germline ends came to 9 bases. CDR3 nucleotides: TGCGCCAGCAGTGAACTAGCCTCCTATAATTCACCCCTCCACTTT. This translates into CASSELASYNSPLHF.

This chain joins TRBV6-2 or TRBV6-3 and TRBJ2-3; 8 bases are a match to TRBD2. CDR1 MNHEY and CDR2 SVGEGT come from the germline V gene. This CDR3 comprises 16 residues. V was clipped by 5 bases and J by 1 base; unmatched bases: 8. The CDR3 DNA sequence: TGTGCCAGCAGTCTTCCGGGGGGGCCAGGCACAGATACGCAGTATTTT. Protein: CASSLPGGPGTDTQYF.

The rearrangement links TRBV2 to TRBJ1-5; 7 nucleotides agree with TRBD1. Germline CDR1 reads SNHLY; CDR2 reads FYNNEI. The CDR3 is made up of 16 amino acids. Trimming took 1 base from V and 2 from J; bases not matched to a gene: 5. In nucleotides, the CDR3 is TGTGCCAGCAGTGAAGGACAGGGCCGGGGCAATCAGCCCCAGCATTTT. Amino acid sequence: CASSEGQGRGNQPQHF.